A selection of T cell receptor beta chains follows, all from one sample in a study of blood T cells in healthy people across ages. TCRdb called the 5' RACE reads again in MiXCR, with one record for every CDR3 protein. The data hold 700,000 to 950,000 distinct CDR3 sequences, with more than 45% observed a single time. The material sequenced was blood. The receptors derive from a man aged 25 to 40 in good health. The CDR3 runs from the conserved cysteine through the conserved F or W. D genes are given only for firm matches. Part of the rows lack a size; the others show once, few, many or a class for expanded clones.

d_gene	abundance	v_gene	j_gene	CDR3nt	CDR3aa
NA	NA	TRBV4-3	TRBJ2-1	TGCGCCAGCAGCCAAGTTTTGGGGCGCACTGAGCAGTTCTTC	CASSQVLGRTEQFF
NA	NA	TRBV5-1	TRBJ2-1	TGCGCCAGCAGCTCTTGGACCGATTGCAATGAGCAGTTCTTC	CASSSWTDCNEQFF
NA	NA	TRBV6-2/TRBV6-3	TRBJ1-6	TGTGCCAGCAAACACACAGGTGCCGTTTCACCCCTCCACTTT	CASKHTGAVSPLHF
TRBD1	NA	TRBV7-2	TRBJ1-2	TGTGCCAGCAGCTCCGGGACAGCCTTGATGGGCTACACCTTC	CASSSGTALMGYTF
TRBD2	NA	TRBV12-3/TRBV12-4	TRBJ2-1	TGTGCCAGCAGCCCTAGCCGTACTAGCGGGAGGGCCAATGAGCAGTTCTTC	CASSPSRTSGRANEQFF
NA	few	TRBV27	TRBJ2-7	TGTGCCAGCAGTTTGCGAGTCTCCTACGAGCAGTACTTC	CASSLRVSYEQYF
NA	NA	TRBV29-1	TRBJ2-5	TGCAGCGCAGTGGTTACCATACAAGAGACCCAGTACTTC	CSAVVTIQETQYF
NA	NA	TRBV5-1	TRBJ1-6	TGCGCCAGCAGCGAAGGCGCTGGCCCACTACCCCTCCACTTT	CASSEGAGPLPLHF
TRBD2	once	TRBV20-1	TRBJ2-5	TGCAGTGCTATAGCGGGAGGGCTGGAGACCCAGTACTTC	CSAIAGGLETQYF
NA	once	TRBV4-1	TRBJ2-5	TGCGCCAGCAGCCAAGCCCCCAGGAAAGAGACCCAGTACTTC	CASSQAPRKETQYF
NA	few	TRBV20-1	TRBJ2-3	TGCAGTGCTAGAGATATAGGGGTTGGTACGCAGTATTTT	CSARDIGVGTQYF
NA	few	TRBV15	TRBJ2-3	TGTGCCACCAGCAGAGTTTTATCGGAGACAGATACGCAGTATTTT	CATSRVLSETDTQYF
NA	NA	TRBV7-2	TRBJ1-6	TGTGCCAGCAGCTCCGATGACTTAAATTCACCCCTCCACTTT	CASSSDDLNSPLHF
NA	NA	TRBV5-1	TRBJ2-6	TGCGCCAGCAGCCAGGGGACCGCTTCAAGGGTCCTGACTTTC	CASSQGTASRVLTF
TRBD2	NA	TRBV11-1	TRBJ2-3	TGTGCCAGCAGCTTACGGCTAGCGGGAGGGACTAGCACAGATACGCAGTATTTT	CASSLRLAGGTSTDTQYF
TRBD2	NA	TRBV19	TRBJ2-1	TGTGCCAGTAGGGTAGCGGGAGTCGGGAATGAGCAGTTCTTC	CASRVAGVGNEQFF
TRBD2	NA	TRBV7-6	TRBJ2-3	TGTGCCAGCAGCTTAGGGCCATATACTAGCGGGAGGACTATAGATACGCAGTATTTT	CASSLGPYTSGRTIDTQYF
TRBD2	once	TRBV7-9	TRBJ2-1	TGTGCCAGCAGCCCCCGTGGCTCTAGCGGGAGGCTCAATGAGCAGTTCTTC	CASSPRGSSGRLNEQFF
TRBD2	NA	TRBV6-6	TRBJ2-4	TGTGCCAGCAGCCTTTCCGGGGGGGTACTCGCCAAAAACATTCAGTACTTC	CASSLSGGVLAKNIQYF
NA	NA	TRBV7-2	TRBJ2-7	TGTGCCAGCAGCTTAGCGGGGGTGGTCGAGCAGTACTTC	CASSLAGVVEQYF
TRBD2	NA	TRBV11-3	TRBJ2-1	TGTGCCAGCAGCCAAGGACTAGCTTCCTTCAATGAGCAGTTCTTC	CASSQGLASFNEQFF
TRBD2	few	TRBV28	TRBJ2-7	TGTGCCAGCAGGGGGGAAACTAGCGGATCCTACGAGCAGTACTTC	CASRGETSGSYEQYF
NA	few	TRBV20-1	TRBJ2-1	TGCAGTGCTATACCCCTCGGGGTCGCCAATGAGCAGTTCTTC	CSAIPLGVANEQFF
NA	few	TRBV14	TRBJ2-5	TGTGCCAGCAGCCAAGTATCCCAGGGAATTCAAGAGACCCAGTACTTC	CASSQVSQGIQETQYF
NA	NA	TRBV12-3/TRBV12-4	TRBJ1-5	TGTGCCAGCAGTTTGGGGGCCAAGACCCAGCCCCAGCATTTT	CASSLGAKTQPQHF
NA	few	TRBV29-1	TRBJ2-3	TGCAGCGTTTGGTGGGGGGATACGCAGTATTTT	CSVWWGDTQYF
NA	NA	TRBV4-3	TRBJ1-1	TGCGCCAGCAGCCAAGAAGGAGGGAACAGCAGGGGAAACACTGAAGCTTTCTTT	CASSQEGGNSRGNTEAFF
NA	NA	TRBV2	TRBJ2-4	TGTGCCAGCAGGCAGGGTCTACTAGTCAAAAACATTCGGTACTTC	CASRQGLLVKNIRYF
TRBD1	once	TRBV6-5	TRBJ1-2	TGTGCCAGCAGTTACTCTAACCCGGGACAGAACTATGGCTACACCTTC	CASSYSNPGQNYGYTF